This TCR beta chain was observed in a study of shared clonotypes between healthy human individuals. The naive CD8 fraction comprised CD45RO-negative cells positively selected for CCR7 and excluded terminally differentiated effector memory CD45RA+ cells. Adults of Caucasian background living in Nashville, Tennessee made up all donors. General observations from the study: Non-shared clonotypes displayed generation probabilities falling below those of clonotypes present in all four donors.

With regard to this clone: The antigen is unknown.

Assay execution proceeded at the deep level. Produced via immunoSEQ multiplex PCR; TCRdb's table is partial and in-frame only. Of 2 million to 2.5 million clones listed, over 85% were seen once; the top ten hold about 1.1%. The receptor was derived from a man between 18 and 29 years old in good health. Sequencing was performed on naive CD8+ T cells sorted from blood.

The CDR3 reads CRRWGYTEAFF. The CDR3 region has the DNA TGCAGGAGGTGGGGGTACACTGAAGCTTTCTTT. V is TRBV20-1 and J is TRBJ1-1; a possible D gene is TRBD1 (5 bases). Per germline, CDR1 DFQATT and CDR2 SNEGSKA (reference sequence). The CDR3 has 11 amino acids.